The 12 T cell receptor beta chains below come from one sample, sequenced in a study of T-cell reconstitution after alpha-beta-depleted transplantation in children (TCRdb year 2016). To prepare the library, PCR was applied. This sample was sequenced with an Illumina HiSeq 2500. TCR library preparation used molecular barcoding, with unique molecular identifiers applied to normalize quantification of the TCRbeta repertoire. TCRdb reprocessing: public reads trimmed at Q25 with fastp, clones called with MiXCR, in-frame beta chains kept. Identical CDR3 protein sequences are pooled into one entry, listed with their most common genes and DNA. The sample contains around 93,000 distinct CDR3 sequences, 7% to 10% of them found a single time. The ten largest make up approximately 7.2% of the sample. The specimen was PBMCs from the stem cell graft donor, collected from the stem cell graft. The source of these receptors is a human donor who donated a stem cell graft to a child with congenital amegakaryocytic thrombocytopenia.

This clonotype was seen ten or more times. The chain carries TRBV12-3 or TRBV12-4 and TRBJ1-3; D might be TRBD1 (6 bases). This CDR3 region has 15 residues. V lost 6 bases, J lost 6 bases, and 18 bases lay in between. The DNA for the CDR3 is TGTGCCAGCAGACAGGGACAAACGGGTCCAAACACCATATATTTT. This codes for CASRQGQTGPNTIYF.

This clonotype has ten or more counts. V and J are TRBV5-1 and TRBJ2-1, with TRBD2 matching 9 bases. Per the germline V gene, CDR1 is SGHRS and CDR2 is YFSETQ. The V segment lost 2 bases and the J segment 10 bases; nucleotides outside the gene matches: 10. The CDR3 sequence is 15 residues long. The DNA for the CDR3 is TGCGCCAGCAGCTTCGTAGCGGGGGCGGGACAAGAGCAGTTCTTC. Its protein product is CASSFVAGAGQEQFF.

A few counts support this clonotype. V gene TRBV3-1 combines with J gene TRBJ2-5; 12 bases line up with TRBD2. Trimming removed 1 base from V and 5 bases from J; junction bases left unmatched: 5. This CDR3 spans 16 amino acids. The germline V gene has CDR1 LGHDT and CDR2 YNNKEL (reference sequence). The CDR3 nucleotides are TGTGCCAGCAGCCAAGGGACTAGCGGGGTCGTCGAGACCCAGTACTTC. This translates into CASSQGTSGVVETQYF.

CDR3 DNA: TGTGCCAGCAGTTTATATAGCCCAGGGGATTCACCCCTCCACTTT. It translates to CASSLYSPGDSPLHF. The rearrangement uses TRBV28 and TRBJ1-6; a possible D gene is TRBD1 (6 bases). Trimming stripped 1 base from V and 8 bases from J, with 12 bases between. Germline assignment: CDR1 MDHEN and CDR2 SYDVKM. The CDR3 totals 15 residues. Drawing the rest from reference TRBV28 and TRBJ1-6, the complete variable domain is DVKVTQSSRYLVKRTGEKVFLECVQDMDHENMFWYRQDPGLGLRLIYFSYDVKMKEKGDIPEGYSVSREKKERFSLILESASTNQTSMYLCASSLYSPGDSPLHFGNGTRLTVT.

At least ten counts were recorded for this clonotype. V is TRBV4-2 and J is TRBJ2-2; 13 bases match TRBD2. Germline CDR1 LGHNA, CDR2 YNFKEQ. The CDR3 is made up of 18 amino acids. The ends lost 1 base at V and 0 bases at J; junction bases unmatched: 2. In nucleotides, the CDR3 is TGTGCCAGCAGCCAAGGGGGACTAGCGGGATCGAACACCGGGGAGCTGTTTTTT. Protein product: CASSQGGLAGSNTGELFF.

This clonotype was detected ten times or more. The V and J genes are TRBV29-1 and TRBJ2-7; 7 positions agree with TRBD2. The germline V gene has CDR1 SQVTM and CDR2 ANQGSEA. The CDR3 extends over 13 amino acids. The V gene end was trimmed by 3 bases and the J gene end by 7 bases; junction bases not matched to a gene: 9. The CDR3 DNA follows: TGCAGCGTTGATCTCTCGGGGGGTGGGGAGCAGTACTTC. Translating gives CSVDLSGGGEQYF.

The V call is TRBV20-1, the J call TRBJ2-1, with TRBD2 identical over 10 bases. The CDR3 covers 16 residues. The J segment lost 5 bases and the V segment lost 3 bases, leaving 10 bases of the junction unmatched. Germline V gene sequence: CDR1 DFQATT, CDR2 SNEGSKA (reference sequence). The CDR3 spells CSASRLAGVANNEQFF. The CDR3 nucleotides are TGCAGTGCTAGCCGCCTAGCGGGAGTAGCGAACAATGAGCAGTTCTTC.

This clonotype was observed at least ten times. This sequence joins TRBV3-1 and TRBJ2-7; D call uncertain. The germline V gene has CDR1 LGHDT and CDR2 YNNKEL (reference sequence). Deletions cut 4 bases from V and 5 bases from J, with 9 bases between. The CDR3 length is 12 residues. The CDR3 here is CASSRLGDEQYF. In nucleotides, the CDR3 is TGTGCCAGCAGCCGTCTCGGCGACGAGCAGTACTTC.

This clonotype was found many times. The CDR3 protein is CASRNTGGHEQYF. For the CDR3, the DNA is TGTGCCAGCAGGAATACAGGGGGACACGAGCAGTACTTC. The V call is TRBV7-9, the J call TRBJ2-7; 8 bases are shared with TRBD1. The germline V gene has CDR1 SEHNR and CDR2 FQNEAQ (reference sequence). This CDR3 contains 13 residues. J lost 5 bases, V lost 6 bases, and 6 bases had no gene match.

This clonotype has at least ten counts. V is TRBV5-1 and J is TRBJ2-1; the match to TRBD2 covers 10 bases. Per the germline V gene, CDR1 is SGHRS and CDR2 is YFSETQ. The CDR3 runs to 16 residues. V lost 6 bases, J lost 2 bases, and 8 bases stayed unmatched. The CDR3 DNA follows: TGCGCCAGCAACCAGGATAGCGGGGGGACCTACAATGAGCAGTTCTTC. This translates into CASNQDSGGTYNEQFF.

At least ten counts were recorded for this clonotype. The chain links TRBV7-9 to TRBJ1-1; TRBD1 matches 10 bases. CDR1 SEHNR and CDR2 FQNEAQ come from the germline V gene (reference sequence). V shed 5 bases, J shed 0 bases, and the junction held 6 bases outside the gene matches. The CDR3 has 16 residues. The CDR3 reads CASSPRDRGMNTEAFF. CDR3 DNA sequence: TGTGCCAGCAGCCCACGGGACAGGGGAATGAACACTGAAGCTTTCTTT. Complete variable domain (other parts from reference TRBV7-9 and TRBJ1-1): DTGVSQNPRHKITKRGQNVTFRCDPISEHNRLYWYRQTLGQGPEFLTYFQNEAQLEKSRLLSDRFSAERPKGSFSTLEIQRTEQGDSAMYLCASSPRDRGMNTEAFFGQGTRLTVV.

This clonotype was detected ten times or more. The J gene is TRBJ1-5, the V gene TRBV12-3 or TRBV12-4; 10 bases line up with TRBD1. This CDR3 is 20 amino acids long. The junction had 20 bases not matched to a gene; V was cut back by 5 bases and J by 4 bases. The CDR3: CASSANPRGQGPGRNQPQHF. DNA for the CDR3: TGTGCCAGCAGTGCCAACCCTAGGGGACAGGGGCCGGGAAGAAATCAGCCCCAGCATTTT.